This paragraph reports one T cell receptor (beta chain). No antigen is known for it. No base quality information exists; no much larger clone differs at one position. This specimen belongs to a study of cytomegalovirus exposure and HLA in healthy donors (TCRdb year 2017). Study-level background: According to an earlier analysis of several hundred of the donors, about 190 million T cells yielded over 100 million unique TCR beta sequences and more than 250 Gb of sequence data. All discovery cohort repertoires had been generated on a single sequencing platform. A later genetic analysis took genome-wide SNP genotypes for about 65% of the 666 donors and used that subset as a discovery cohort. Among the roughly 400 genotyped donors, around 81% belonged to the genetic ancestry cluster associated with self-reported Caucasian donors. Class I and class II HLA loci were covered by the typing at four-digit resolution. The number of typed donors differed by locus: about 620-640 for A, B, C, DRB1 and DQB1; approximately 530 for DQA1; 606 for DPA1; and roughly 450 for DPB1. Among roughly 400 genotyped donors of the cohort, an average of roughly 240,000 unique TCR beta nucleotide sequences were sequenced per donor, roughly 18% of them non-productive. Roughly 290 gigabases of sequencing data and around 90 million unique TCR sequences made up an early release that covered several hundred HLA-typed donors. The T cell repertoires of about 700 subjects were profiled by immunosequencing and related to cytomegalovirus serostatus. A few DR-DQ haplotypes were handled as single units for association and clustering because linkage in the cohort was strong. High-throughput TCR immunosequencing, statistical association of individual TCRs with disease status, and machine learning were combined to predict cytomegalovirus infection status. A later analysis re-analyzed previously published TCR beta repertoires from 500 to 700 donors and added high-resolution HLA genotyping to study TCR occurrence patterns. An earlier analysis of fewer than 700 of the donors applied high-throughput TCR beta sequencing to assess whether each TCR beta V gene segment acted as functional or pseudogenic. Along with the approximately 650-subject first cohort, a separate validation cohort of roughly 110 different subjects was used. Donor age, sex, ethnicity and CMV serostatus were compiled together with the repertoire data. The study was designed to test whether signatures of past pathogen exposure could be identified by cataloging public T cell receptors. In the later analysis, no new phenotypic data were used to find candidate immune exposures; instead, reliance was placed on TCR beta sequences and their occurrence across donors. General findings and caveats noted by the study authors: A later genetic analysis associated a missense DCLRE1C variant with V-gene and J-gene trimming of TCR beta chains, and an independent cohort replicated the association. In vitro tests confirmed that a few of the cytomegalovirus-associated TCR beta chains recognize cytomegalovirus antigens. At a false discovery rate of 0.05, a later analysis linked around 17,000 TCR beta sequences to specific HLA alleles. Assigning TCR associations to individual alleles was difficult when HLA alleles, especially DR and DQ, strongly co-occurred. CMV serostatus was the only immune exposure information available for the cohort. Correlated functional status among segregating V segments might reflect linkage disequilibrium, but an unknown experimental factor could not be ruled out. The presence/absence analyses assumed that sequencing depth was roughly uniform across donors, and that assumption may not be true. The study listed around 160 TCR beta chains as associated with cytomegalovirus. Across donors, most TCR sequences were observed very rarely, whereas some public TCRs were present in many individuals. Compared with equally common non-associated chains, HLA-associated TCR beta chains in a later analysis were more clonally expanded and had lower generation probabilities. An earlier analysis of approximately 500 of the donors showed that most TCR beta V segments appeared in productive rearrangements either about 90% or about 30% of the time, which broadly matched IMGT annotations. A later analysis found that most CMV-associated TCR beta chains appeared HLA-restricted, with HLA associations seemingly driven largely by CMV exposure. Over 15 rarely observed V segments, including chromosome 9 orphons, were excluded from the earlier analysis of about 610 of the donors because counts were too low. Because HLA typing was missing for some donors at each locus, association tests included only the typed subset. Because the 87-base-pair reads could not distinguish some IMGT-functional V segments, including TRBV6-2 and TRBV6-3, those segments were excluded. This cohort had only TCR beta chains sequenced, and the lack of alpha or paired-chain data limited which features could be detected. According to a later analysis, TCR association rates differed among HLA loci, with DRB1 alleles showing the most associated TCRs and HLA-C alleles showing the fewest. In a later analysis, several top co-occurrence clusters were reported to appear linked to parvovirus B19, influenza, CMV and Epstein-Barr virus. According to a later genetic analysis, donors in an Asian-associated ancestry cluster had fewer N-insertions in productive TCRs than the roughly 700-donor mean. A further reported finding was that TCR beta sequences accurately predicted the HLA-A and HLA-B alleles for most subjects in the first cohort. The classifier was reported to diagnose cytomegalovirus status with high specificity and sensitivity in both the original cohort and the validation cohort. According to the authors, the approach could potentially be generalized to other disease states and immunological phenotypes. A group of highly shared sequence variants was considered likely to be a technical artifact of the sequencing pipeline.

Library construction relied on the immunoSEQ multiplex PCR assay. A mixture of 60 forward primers for TCR Vbeta segments and 13 reverse primers for TCR Jbeta segments was used in the multiplex PCR. The CDR3 region of rearranged TCR beta genes was amplified from genomic DNA with a multiplex PCR assay. Amplified TCR beta libraries were sequenced as 87-base-pair reads on the Illumina HiSeq System. Per the original workflow: A later analysis counted about 80 million unique TCR beta chains across the 700 or so repertoires, and around 9.9 million of these chains were shared by at least two donors. Raw reads were error-corrected and collapsed into unique sequences by a nearest-neighbor algorithm in which closely related sequences were merged to remove PCR and sequencing errors. To assign V, D and J gene segments, CDR3 sequences were aligned to IMGT reference sequences. For a sequence to be retained, a match of at least six nucleotides to both a V gene segment and a J gene segment was required. A rearrangement counted as productive if the CDR3 had no stop codons and remained in frame with V and J, and every other rearrangement counted as non-productive. CDR3 was defined by IMGT convention, running from the second conserved V-encoded cysteine to the conserved J-encoded phenylalanine. The earlier analysis of approximately 590 of the donors excluded any sequence lacking an unambiguous match to a single V gene segment. An earlier analysis of several hundred of the donors called V segments functional above 56.7% productive rearrangements and segregating when the between-donor standard deviation exceeded 5%. To diagnose cytomegalovirus status from the catalog of TCR beta chain sequences, a statistical classification framework was built. V and J gene assignment, in a later analysis, came from comparing TCR nucleotide sequences with IMGT/GENE-DB human TR gene sequences. In a later analysis, CDR3 sequences and most-parsimonious VDJ recombination scenarios were assigned using the TCRdist pipeline. In a later analysis, each TCR beta chain was defined by its CDR3 amino acid sequence together with its V-gene family, and reads without a unique V-gene family were excluded. As a way to deal with suspected cross-contamination and a sequencing artifact, a later analysis dropped approximately 570 nucleotide sequences that were highly shared and had low generation probability. A later analysis calculated a clonal expansion index for each public chain from normalized within-repertoire ranks of inferred template counts. In a later analysis, generation probabilities were computed using a VDJ recombination model fitted to out-of-frame rearrangements, and the results were checked against IGoR. A later analysis scored TCR-TCR, TCR-HLA and TCR-CMV co-occurrence with hypergeometric tests, applying a repertoire-size bias correction to TCR pairs. A later analysis estimated false discovery rates by permuting HLA or CMV assignments 20 times. A later analysis grouped co-occurring TCRs with DBSCAN, adding TCRdist sequence similarity when clustering within HLA-allele-positive subsets. For co-occurrence clustering, repertoires with fewer than 30,000 or more than 120,000 public chains were excluded, along with four to six repertoires with anomalous nucleotide sharing. TCRdb's version of the immuneACCESS table is confined to in-frame rearrangements and falls short of the full clone set. An unresolved V gene accounts for under half of the shortfall where checked; the remainder is of unknown origin. V and J calls and clone size are as listed in that table; D and trimming were resolved from the DNA. The sample profile shows about 160,000 clones; almost 80% of them were found once. The ten top clones hold about 1.3% of the sample.

In total, roughly 670 healthy bone marrow donors made up the cohort. All cohort members were sampled while nominally healthy, although unrecorded immune exposures were likely present. The donor tested CMV seronegative, placing the donor among the 300 to 450 seronegative members of the cohort. A peripheral blood sample was collected from each donor, and TCR beta sequencing was performed on peripheral blood mononuclear cells. Genomic DNA extraction from the blood cell samples was performed with the Qiagen DNeasy Blood Extraction Kit. After removal of 6 bases from V and 4 bases from J, the junction retains 4 bases not matched to a gene. The germline V gene sets CDR1 to MDHEN and CDR2 to SYDVKM. The CDR3 numbers 14 residues from cysteine through phenylalanine. Of the read, only the CDR3 DNA is kept; its 42 bases are in frame from base 1.

Sample: PBMCs. This TCR derives from a man younger than 45 in good health and CMV-seronegative. This chain joins TRBV28 to TRBJ2-2; a stretch of 8 junction bases matches TRBD1. The nucleotide sequence is given as TGTGCCAGCAGCCTTGGACAGGGCACCGGGGAGCTGTTTTTT. This translates into CASSLGQGTGELFF.